This T cell receptor beta chain stems from a study of T cells in Graves' hyperthyroidism and ophthalmopathy. Findings and limits, study-wide: Most thyroid clonotypes that were expanded above 0.001 also turned up in blood. Using 13 V-J features, a model discriminated ophthalmopathy from stable hyperthyroidism. Onset of ophthalmopathy came a median 6.5 months after the model predicted it.

In the case of this clonotype: Its antigen is not known. Since the CDR3 does not end with the conserved phenylalanine or tryptophan, this likely comes from a read error.

Researchers took RNA transcripts and amplified the TCR beta CDR3 regions from them. TCR CDR3 regions were first amplified by RT-PCR with HTBI primers. TCRdb reprocessed the multiplex PCR reads with MiXCR, giving one entry per CDR3 protein. The sample yields fewer than 500,000 distinct CDR3 sequences, more than 12% seen once. The V gene's germline CDR1 is KGHSH and CDR2 LQKENI. The CDR3 runs to 16 residues. In making diagnoses, clinical symptoms, serum thyroxine and TRAb, thyroid ultrasound and orbital computed tomography were all used. This chain links TRBV18 with TRBJ2-1; 9 bases map to TRBD2. Specimen: blood. This TCR was sampled from a woman younger than 45 with Graves' ophthalmopathy. This chain's CDR3 is CAISPPGGGGASEQFL. The CDR3 nucleotides read TGTGCCATCTCACCACCTGGTGGCGGGGGGGCGAGTGAGCAGTTCCTC.